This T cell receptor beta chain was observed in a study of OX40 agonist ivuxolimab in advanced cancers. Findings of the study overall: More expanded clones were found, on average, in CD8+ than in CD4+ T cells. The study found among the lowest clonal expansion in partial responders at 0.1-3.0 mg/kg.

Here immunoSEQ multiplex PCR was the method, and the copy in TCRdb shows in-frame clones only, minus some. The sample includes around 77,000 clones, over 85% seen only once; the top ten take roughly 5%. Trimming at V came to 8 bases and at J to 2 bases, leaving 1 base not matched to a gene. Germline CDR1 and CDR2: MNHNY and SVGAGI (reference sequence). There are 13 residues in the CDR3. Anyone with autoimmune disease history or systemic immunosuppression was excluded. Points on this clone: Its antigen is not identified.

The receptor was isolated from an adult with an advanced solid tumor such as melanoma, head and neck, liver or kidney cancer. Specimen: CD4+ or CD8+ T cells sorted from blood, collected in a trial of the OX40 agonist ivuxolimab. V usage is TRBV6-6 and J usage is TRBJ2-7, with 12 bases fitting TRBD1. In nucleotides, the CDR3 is TGTGCCAGCCGGGACAGGGGGCCCTACGAGCAGTACTTC. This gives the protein CASRDRGPYEQYF.